This T cell receptor (beta chain) was sequenced in a study of cytomegalovirus exposure and HLA in healthy donors. General study points: Most TCRs appeared rarely, but some public TCRs recurred in many donors. Fewer N-insertions than the 666-donor mean were reportedly shown by an Asian-associated ancestry cluster in a later analysis. The productive fraction for most TCR beta V segments was about 87% or about 30% in an earlier analysis. Later analysis associated a missense DCLRE1C variant with TCR beta V- and J-gene trimming.

On this clone itself: Antigen unknown.

Researchers ran the PCR with 60 Vbeta and 13 Jbeta primers. TCRdb keeps only in-frame clones here, not all; method: immunoSEQ multiplex PCR. This sample has 140,000 to 150,000 clones, with around 84% found just once. This CDR3 is built from 17 residues. Germline CDR1 and CDR2: SGHRS and YFSETQ. Sequenced input: PBMCs. The V call is TRBV5-1, the J call TRBJ2-5; the D gene is possibly TRBD1 (6 bases). TRBJ2-7 explains the end of the DNA better; the J call may be wrong. This sequence was found in a man aged 35-49 years in good health and CMV-seropositive. CDR3 nucleotides: TGCGCCAGCAGCTCTGCAGGGGCCGACGGTTTTTCCTACGAGCAGTACTTC. Protein: CASSSAGADGFSYEQYF.